The TCR beta chain described here comes from a study of T-cell memory formation after mild COVID-19. Background on the study: TCR clusters were mostly donor specific.

Points from the study as a whole: There was a balanced CD4/CD8 profile in clones contracting day 15 to 85, and later expanders leaned CD4+. Cross-reactive memory apparently joined, as some responding clones appeared in pre-infection memory.

V lost 9 bases to trimming and J lost 3 bases; unmatched junction nucleotides: 13. Per germline, CDR1 LNHDA and CDR2 SQIVND (reference sequence). The CDR3 runs to 15 residues. The table lists this clonotype with a few counts. Its antigen is currently unknown. 5'RACE with constant-segment primers yielded barcoded, UMI-tagged TCR alpha and TCR beta cDNA libraries. TCRdb ran MiXCR on the 5' RACE reads and lists one entry per CDR3 protein. The sample holds roughly 180,000 distinct CDR3 sequences, 11% seen once. This receptor was obtained from a man aged 18 to 30 who had mild COVID-19 (a few samples of this study predate the infection). Cell type and time point are not known. The rearrangement joins TRBV19 to TRBJ2-7; 8 positions match TRBD1. The specimen was PBMCs or a T cell subset sorted from them (not recorded which). As DNA, the CDR3 is TGTGCCAGCAGGACTTTAGGACAGGGAAACTACGAGCAGTACTTC. Its protein product is CASRTLGQGNYEQYF.